Here is one T cell receptor (beta chain) with its context. This clonotype has a count of ten or more. Its binding antigen is unknown. No much larger clone is present one base from it, and per-base qualities are unavailable. The sample belongs to a study of T cells in Graves' hyperthyroidism and ophthalmopathy (dated by TCRdb to between 2018 and 2021). With regard to the full study: Peripheral blood was sampled at the time of initial diagnosis, prior to any treatment. Whether ophthalmopathy could be predicted prospectively was tested in an independent validation cohort made up of under 20 hyperthyroidism patients plus 17 patients who later progressed to ophthalmopathy. The study also compared thyroid tissue and blood T-cell repertoires from several Graves' hyperthyroidism patients. For training and testing, the 100 or so patients in the discovery cohort were randomly divided in a 7:3 ratio. Following sampling, methimazole starting at 30 mg daily was given to hyperthyroidism patients, and high-dose intravenous methylprednisolone was given to ophthalmopathy patients. The paper reports TCR Vbeta CDR3 sequencing of over 120 peripheral blood samples: 40 to 45 ophthalmopathy, over 70 hyperthyroidism and about 17 progressor patients. TCR V-J signatures able to tell the groups apart were searched for in a discovery cohort of 90 to 100 patients, of whom more than 40 had Graves' ophthalmopathy and more than 55 had stable Graves' hyperthyroidism.

TCR beta CDR3 regions were amplified from RNA transcripts. For the first round of RT-PCR on the TCR CDR3, the HTBI primer set was used together with the Qiagen OneStep RT-PCR kit. Libraries were constructed in a second round of multiplex PCR, after which size selection and purification were performed. Sequencing of the libraries was done on an Illumina HiSeq2000 using paired-end 100 bp reads. In the source study's methods: Raw data were processed with SOAPnuke, discarding reads with adapters, uncalled bases, mean Phred below 15, or no exact constant-primer or identifier match. COPE v1.2.5 was used to merge high-quality paired reads, and clonotypes were defined as unique nucleotide sequences. Clonotypes were aligned to IMGT TRBV, TRBD and TRBJ reference segments using MiTCR v1.1. The analysis included only V-J combinations with a frequency above 0.0001, which together covered roughly 99% of the repertoires. The TCS score was defined as the ratio of F50 (clonal expansion) to E x V (chaos), calculated using BLOSUM62-based TCRdist between CDR3 peptides within each V-J. Welch's t-statistics and random forest reduced 514 V-J features to roughly 13, which were used in a naive Bayes classifier (R e1071). TCRdb redid the processing of the public reads, applying fastp at Q25 and MiXCR, and retained in-frame beta chains. Rows are unified per CDR3 protein, each entry keeping the most common DNA and genes. The V and J calls were determined by TCRdb, not by the authors. In this sample the table shows roughly 290,000 distinct CDR3 sequences, about 13% of which occur a single time. The top ten clones comprise 7.9% of the sample.

Stable Graves' hyperthyroidism was defined as the absence of progression to ophthalmopathy over 18 months of follow-up. Hyperthyroidism patients were newly diagnosed, had a disease duration of under 2 months, and were aged 18 to 65 years. Any patient with an uncontrolled infection, another autoimmune disease, pregnancy or lactation was excluded. Diagnoses were based on clinical symptoms, serum thyroxine and TRAb, thyroid ultrasound and orbital computed tomography. Ficoll-Paque density gradient centrifugation was used to isolate PBMCs from around 10 ml of fresh peripheral blood. Total RNA was extracted with Trizol reagent, and quality was checked on an Agilent 2100 Bioanalyzer. Its CDR3 holds 14 amino acids, cysteine through phenylalanine. The kept DNA is CDR3 alone, 42 bases in frame from the first base. V lost 3 bases and J lost 5 bases, and the count of bases not matched to a germline gene is 7. Per the germline V gene (reference sequence), MNHEY is the CDR1 and SMNVEV is the CDR2.

Paper-wide results and their limitations: Most expanded thyroid clonotypes (frequency above 0.001) were also detected in blood, a finding suggesting that blood repertoires may reflect thyroid immune responses. No statistical method was used to set the sample size in advance, and investigators knew the group allocation. Ophthalmopathy was separated from stable hyperthyroidism by a 13 V-J signature model, with approximately 89% sensitivity and approximately 84% specificity obtained in cross-validation and 80%/75% obtained in testing. In validation, progression to ophthalmopathy was predicted by the model with nearly 71% sensitivity and around 75% specificity, a median of around 6.5 months before onset.

The TCR was taken from a woman aged 40 to 49 with Graves' hyperthyroidism. Recombination connected TRBV27 to TRBJ2-7, with 7 junctional bases fitting TRBD1. The sequenced material came from blood. The CDR3 loop reads CASSLGQSWHEQYF. At the DNA level, the sequence is TGTGCCAGCAGTTTGGGACAGTCGTGGCACGAGCAGTACTTC.